The clone carrying this TCR beta chain was observed a handful of times. One entry per CDR3 protein, called by TCRdb with MiXCR from the reads. The repertoire includes 490,000 or so distinct CDR3 sequences, around 11% of them detected once, and approximately 10% sits in the top ten. This sample was taken from a study of T cell repertoires in cytomegalovirus infection. Trimming cost V 0 bases and J 1 base; bases outside gene matches: 3. This CDR3 contains 15 residues. Germline values: CDR1 SGHRS, CDR2 YFSETQ. This TCR came from a human donor in good health (CMV status not recorded). Some clones in this sample may be carry-over from other donors' samples. The chain recombines TRBV5-1 with TRBJ2-5, with 7 bases aligning to TRBD1. Material: PBMCs. CDR3 in DNA: TGCGCCAGCAGCTTGGTTAGGGGGCTCCAAGAGACCCAGTACTTC. Translated, it gives CASSLVRGLQETQYF.